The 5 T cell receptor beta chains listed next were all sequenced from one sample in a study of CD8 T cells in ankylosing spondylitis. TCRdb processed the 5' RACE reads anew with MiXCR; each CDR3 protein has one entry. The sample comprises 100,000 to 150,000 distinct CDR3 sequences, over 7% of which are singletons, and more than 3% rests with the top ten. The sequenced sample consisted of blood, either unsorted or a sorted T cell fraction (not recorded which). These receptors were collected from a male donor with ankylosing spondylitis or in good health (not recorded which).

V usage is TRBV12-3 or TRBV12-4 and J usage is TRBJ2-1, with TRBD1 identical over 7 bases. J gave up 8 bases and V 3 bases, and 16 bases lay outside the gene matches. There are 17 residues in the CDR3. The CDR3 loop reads CASSFSPDRAREHEQFF. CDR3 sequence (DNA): TGTGCCAGCAGTTTTTCACCCGACAGGGCGAGGGAGCATGAGCAGTTCTTC.

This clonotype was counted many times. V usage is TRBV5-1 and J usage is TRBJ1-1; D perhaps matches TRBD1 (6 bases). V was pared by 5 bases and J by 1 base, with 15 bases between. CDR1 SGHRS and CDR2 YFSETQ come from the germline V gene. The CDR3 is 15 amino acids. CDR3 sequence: CASSPGGGENTEAFF. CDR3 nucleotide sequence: TGCGCCAGCAGTCCGGGTGGGGGCGAGAACACTGAAGCTTTCTTT.

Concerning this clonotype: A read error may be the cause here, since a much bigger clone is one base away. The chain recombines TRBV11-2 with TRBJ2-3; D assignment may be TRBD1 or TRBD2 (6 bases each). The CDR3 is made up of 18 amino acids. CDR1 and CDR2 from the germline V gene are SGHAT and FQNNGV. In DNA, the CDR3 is TGTGCCAACAGCTTAGGCCGGGGTCGGGGGCCTTTGACAGATACGCAGTATTTT. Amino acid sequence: CANSLGRGRGPLTDTQYF.

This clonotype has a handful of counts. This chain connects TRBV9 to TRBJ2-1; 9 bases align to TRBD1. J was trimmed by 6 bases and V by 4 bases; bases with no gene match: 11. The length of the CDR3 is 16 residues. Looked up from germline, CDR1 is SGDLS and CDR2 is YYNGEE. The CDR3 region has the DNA TGTGCCAGCAGCCCTTCCCCCGGGACAGGGTCCAATGAGCAGTTCTTC. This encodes CASSPSPGTGSNEQFF. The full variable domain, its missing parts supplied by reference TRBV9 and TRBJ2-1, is DSGVTQTPKHLITATGQRVTLRCSPRSGDLSVYWYQQSLDQGLQFLIQYYNGEERAKGNILERFSAQQFPDLHSELNLSSLELGDSALYFCASSPSPGTGSNEQFFGPGTRLTVL.

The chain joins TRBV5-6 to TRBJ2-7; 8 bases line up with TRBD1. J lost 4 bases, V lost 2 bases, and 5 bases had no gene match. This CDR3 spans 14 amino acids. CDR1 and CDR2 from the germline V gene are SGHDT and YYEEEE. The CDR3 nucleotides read TGTGCCAGCAGCTTCCCGCAGGGGGCTTACGAGCAGTACTTC. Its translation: CASSFPQGAYEQYF.